The 17 T cell receptor beta chains listed next were all sequenced from one sample in a study of shared clonotypes between healthy human individuals. Positive CCR7 selection of CD45RO-negative cells yielded the naive CD8 cells, and terminally differentiated effector memory CD45RA+ cells were excluded. Generated by immunoSEQ multiplex PCR, the TCRdb table keeps only in-frame clones and is missing some. The sample includes about 2 million clones, approximately 95% seen only once; the top ten take 0.9% to 1.4%. The sample consisted of naive CD8+ T cells sorted from blood. The receptors here all came from a man younger than 35 in good health.

About this clone: The sample has other DNA sequences that encode this CDR3 too. V gene TRBV5-4 combines with J gene TRBJ2-3; D unresolved. V shed 3 bases and J shed 1 base, with 6 bases lying between them. Looked up from germline, CDR1 is SGHNT and CDR2 is YYREEE (reference sequence). This CDR3 comprises 13 residues. DNA for the CDR3: TGTGCCAGCAGCTCTCAGGGCACAGATACGCAGTATTTT. It encodes CASSSQGTDTQYF.

Concerning this clone: One end of the junction does not line up with germline, which may come from a read error. The chain carries TRBV6-1 and TRBJ2-7; no clear D gene. Per germline, CDR1 MNHNS and CDR2 SASEGT. The CDR3 spans 10 residues. Here the CDR3 reads CASSDGSSAF. In DNA form, the CDR3 reads TGTGCCAGCAGTGACGGCTCAAGTGCTTTC.

The chain recombines TRBV15 with TRBJ2-1; D perhaps matches TRBD2 (7 bases). The CDR3 spans 14 residues. CDR1 is LNHNV and CDR2 is YYDKDF in the germline V gene (reference sequence). The CDR3 nucleotides read TGTGCTACTCGGGGGGCCAATACCTACAATGAGCAGTTCTTC. Residues: CATRGANTYNEQFF. Drawing the rest from reference TRBV15 and TRBJ2-1, the complete variable domain is DAMVIQNPRYQVTQFGKPVTLSCSQTLNHNVMYWYQQKSSQAPKLLFHYYDKDFNNEADTPDNFQSRRPNTSFCFLDIRSPGLGDTAMYLCATRGANTYNEQFFGPGTRLTVL.

J is TRBJ2-1 and V is TRBV28, with TRBD2 identical over 7 bases. V gave up 5 bases and J gave up 5 bases; unmatched junction bases: 12. This CDR3 comprises 16 residues. Germline V gives CDR1 MDHEN, CDR2 SYDVKM. The CDR3 region is CASSPPGVAGDNEQFF. DNA of the CDR3: TGTGCCAGCAGTCCCCCGGGGGTAGCGGGCGACAATGAGCAGTTCTTC.

This chain uses TRBV7-6 with TRBJ2-2; 10 bases are a match to TRBD2. V shed 7 bases and J 5 bases; nucleotides not matched to a gene: 7. CDR3 length: 15 amino acids. CDR1 and CDR2 from the germline V gene are SGHVS and FNYEAQ. CDR3 sequence reads: CASTQAGGLTGELFF. CDR3 sequence (DNA): TGTGCCAGCACCCAAGCGGGGGGGCTGACCGGGGAGCTGTTTTTT.

The genes are TRBV27 and TRBJ1-5; possible D gene TRBD1, 6 bases. CDR3 length equals 15 residues. Germline V lookup: CDR1 MNHEY, CDR2 SMNVEV (reference sequence). Trimming left V 3 bases short and J 7 bases short, with 16 bases between. The CDR3 sequence: CASSFSGAQYQPQHF. DNA for the CDR3: TGTGCCAGCAGTTTTTCGGGGGCGCAATACCAGCCCCAGCATTTT.

The chain recombines TRBV29-1 with TRBJ2-7; 15 bases align to TRBD2. Looked up from germline, CDR1 is SQVTM and CDR2 is ANQGSEA. The J segment lost 1 base and the V segment lost 3 bases, leaving 7 bases of the junction unmatched. The CDR3 sequence is 17 residues long. For the CDR3, the DNA is TGCAGCGTTGATGAAGGGGGACTAGCGGGAGGTTCCTACGAGCAGTACTTC. Encoded protein: CSVDEGGLAGGSYEQYF.

V is TRBV4-1 and J is TRBJ1-1; D gene unclear. The CDR3 has 14 amino acids. V was shortened by 8 bases and J by 1 base, with 14 bases between the two germline ends. The V gene's germline CDR1 is MGHRA and CDR2 YSYEKL. CDR3 nucleotide sequence: TGCGCCAGCTGTCCCGAGGCCAAGAACACTGAAGCTTTCTTT. This encodes CASCPEAKNTEAFF.

This clone has a handful of counts. The identical CDR3 is also encoded by other nucleotide sequences in the sample. The chain is built from TRBV5-4 and TRBJ2-6; 7 positions agree with TRBD1. The CDR3 runs 15 residues. The germline CDR1 and CDR2 sequences are SGHNT and YYREEE (reference sequence). V gave up 4 bases and J gave up 4 bases; unmatched junction bases: 5. The CDR3 DNA sequence: TGTGCCAGCAGCCCGACAGGGCCCGGGGCCAACGTCCTGACTTTC. Protein: CASSPTGPGANVLTF.

The chain's CDR3 is CASSMMTGSYEQYF. CDR3 sequence (DNA): TGTGCCAGTAGTATGATGACAGGGTCCTACGAGCAGTACTTC. The V gene is TRBV19, the J gene TRBJ2-7; 7 positions match TRBD1. Germline CDR1 reads LNHDA; CDR2 reads SQIVND (reference sequence). J lost 1 base, V lost 3 bases, and 3 bases had no gene match. The CDR3 is 14 amino acids.

As regards this clone: The junction does not match germline at one end; this may be a read error. This rearrangement joins TRBV7-7 to TRBJ2-1; D not resolved. The CDR3 totals 15 residues. Germline CDR1 SSHAT, CDR2 FNYEAQ (reference sequence). CDR3 bases: TGTGCTAGCAGCTTAGGTAGTAGCCCCTACAATGAGCAGTTCTTC. This sequence encodes CASSLGSSPYNEQFF.

The chain joins TRBV4-1 to TRBJ2-5; 9 nucleotides align to TRBD2. V trimming: 1 base; J trimming: 6 bases; junction bases outside the gene matches: 21. CDR3 length equals 20 residues. Germline loops: CDR1 MGHRA, CDR2 YSYEKL. CDR3 sequence reads: CASSQAVPLTSGYKSQTQYF. The CDR3 bases are TGCGCCAGCAGCCAAGCGGTGCCTTTGACTAGCGGATACAAGAGTCAGACCCAGTACTTC.

The chain joins TRBV27 to TRBJ2-1, with a tentative D call TRBD1 (6 bases). The germline CDR1 and CDR2 sequences are MNHEY and SMNVEV (reference sequence). Deletions cut 3 bases from V and 7 bases from J, with 19 bases between. The CDR3 extends over 16 amino acids. DNA of the CDR3: TGTGCCAGCAGTTTCTCCAGGGGAGAGGTCATGAATGAGCAGTTCTTC. This encodes CASSFSRGEVMNEQFF.

This clone showed up just once. The chain links TRBV6-1 to TRBJ2-7; D uncertain. V gave up 6 bases and J gave up 0 bases, with 9 bases separating them. CDR1 MNHNS and CDR2 SASEGT come from the germline V gene. The CDR3 totals 13 residues. CDR3 DNA: TGTGCCAGCAGCCAGTCGACCTCCTACGAGCAGTACTTC. It yields the protein CASSQSTSYEQYF.

A word on this clone: Other DNA sequences in this specimen translate into the identical CDR3. The chain joins TRBV9 to TRBJ2-7, with 13 bases identical to TRBD2. This CDR3 has 14 residues. Germline V CDR1 and CDR2: SGDLS, YYNGEE. Trimming cost V 3 bases and J 4 bases; bases outside gene matches: 1. This CDR3 reads CASSGGLAGYEQYF. As DNA, the CDR3 is TGTGCCAGCAGCGGGGGACTAGCGGGGTACGAGCAGTACTTC.

The chain carries TRBV13 and TRBJ1-2; no definite D call. The CDR3 totals 15 residues. Per the germline V gene, CDR1 is PRHDT and CDR2 is FYEKMQ (reference sequence). V lost 3 bases to trimming and J lost 3 bases, with 14 bases between them. CDR3 nucleotides: TGTGCCAGCAGCTTGATTGAAACGACGGACTATGGCTACACCTTC. Residues: CASSLIETTDYGYTF.

The rearrangement links TRBV2 to TRBJ1-4; TRBD1 agrees at 7 bases. The CDR3 is 16 residues long. From germline, CDR1 is SNHLY and CDR2 FYNNEI. V gave up 5 bases and J gave up 3 bases; unmatched junction bases: 9. The chain's CDR3 is CASSLGSGTANEKLFF. The CDR3 bases are TGTGCCAGCAGTTTGGGATCCGGGACAGCTAATGAAAAACTGTTTTTT.